These 5 T cell receptor beta chains came from one sample sequenced in a study of blood T cell repertoires in COVID-19. TCRdb's table, derived via immunoSEQ multiplex PCR, lists solely in-frame clones and lacks some. The sample lists approximately 16,000 clones; about nine tenths were seen once. Sample: peripheral blood. The receptor set was obtained from a human donor in a cohort sampled during active COVID-19.

The V call is TRBV20-1, the J call TRBJ2-4, with TRBD1 identical over 10 bases. In germline, CDR1 is DFQATT, CDR2 SNEGSKA (reference sequence). CDR3 length: 14 amino acids. The ends lost 3 bases at V and 3 bases at J; junction bases unmatched: 2. The CDR3 here is CSASGQGGKNIQYF. The CDR3 DNA is TGCAGTGCTAGTGGACAGGGGGGCAAAAACATTCAGTACTTC.

The chain recombines TRBV5-1 with TRBJ2-1; the D gene is possibly TRBD2 (7 bases). The V gene lost 1 base and the J gene lost 7 bases, with 12 bases spanning the gap. Germline values: CDR1 SGHRS, CDR2 YFSETQ. There are 14 residues in the CDR3. The CDR3 sequence is CASSLRGGENEQFF. The CDR3 DNA is TGCGCCAGCAGCTTGCGAGGGGGGGAAAATGAGCAGTTCTTC.

This sequence joins TRBV7-2 and TRBJ2-2; 7 bases match TRBD1. The ends lost 5 bases at V and 6 bases at J; junction bases unmatched: 9. This CDR3 is built from 15 residues. CDR1 is SGHTA and CDR2 is FQGNSA in the germline V gene. This chain's CDR3 is CASSPGQAPAGELFF. The CDR3 bases are TGTGCCAGCAGCCCCGGACAGGCTCCGGCCGGGGAGCTGTTTTTT.

This rearrangement joins TRBV11-3 to TRBJ2-1; D unresolved. The CDR3 has 13 residues. Per germline, CDR1 SGHNT and CDR2 YENEEA. Between the trimmed V and J ends, which lost 0 bases and 9 bases, there was a span of 9 bases. The CDR3 nucleotides are TGTGCCAGCAGCTTAGAACAGACCTCTGAGCAGTTCTTC. Its translation is CASSLEQTSEQFF.

This clone was counted once. V is TRBV3-1 (or the pseudogene TRBV3-2) and J is TRBJ2-5; no definite D call. The germline CDR1 and CDR2 sequences are LGHDT and YNNKEL (reference sequence). V was cut by 4 bases and J by 0 bases, with 9 bases left in between. This CDR3 has 14 residues. CDR3 sequence: CASSPFLDQETQYF. The CDR3 nucleotides are TGTGCCAGCAGCCCCTTTCTTGACCAAGAGACCCAGTACTTC.